Each of the 26 T cell receptor beta chains below was sequenced from the same sample in a study of OX40 agonist ivuxolimab in advanced cancers. Measured with immunoSEQ multiplex PCR; TCRdb has only the in-frame clones, and not every one. The sample includes some 31,000 clones, over 60% of them seen just once. Source: CD4+ or CD8+ T cells sorted from blood, taken in a trial of the OX40 agonist ivuxolimab. These receptors came from an adult with an advanced solid tumor such as melanoma, head and neck, liver or kidney cancer.

The chain couples TRBV5-5 to TRBJ1-2, with TRBD1 matching over 10 bases. CDR1 and CDR2 (germline): SGHKS, YYEKEE (reference sequence). The CDR3 spans 15 residues. V trimming: 4 bases; J trimming: 5 bases; junction bases outside the gene matches: 8. The CDR3 sequence: CASSKAGQGIYGYTF. In nucleotides, the CDR3 is TGTGCCAGCAGCAAAGCGGGACAGGGGATATATGGCTACACCTTC.

The V call is TRBV5-6, the J call TRBJ2-7; no clear D gene. The CDR3 has 12 amino acids. Trimming left V 2 bases short and J 6 bases short, with 9 bases between. Germline V gives CDR1 SGHDT, CDR2 YYEEEE. The DNA for the CDR3 is TGTGCCAGCAGCTTAGGAGCTCTCGAGCAGTACTTC. Its translation: CASSLGALEQYF.

The rearrangement uses TRBV7-9 and TRBJ2-7; D uncertain. This CDR3 region has 12 residues. The V and J ends lost 0 bases and 3 bases respectively, with 3 bases between them. The germline CDR1 and CDR2 sequences are SEHNR and FQNEAQ (reference sequence). The CDR3 spells CASSLAVYEQYF. The CDR3 coding sequence is TGTGCCAGCAGCTTAGCGGTCTACGAGCAGTACTTC.

This sequence joins TRBV6-6 and TRBJ1-5; D is ambiguous. V was clipped by 4 bases and J by 1 base, with 8 bases between them. This CDR3 contains 14 residues. From germline, CDR1 is MNHNY and CDR2 SVGAGI (reference sequence). CDR3 sequence: CASSFGGSNQPQHF. CDR3 nucleotide sequence: TGTGCCAGCAGTTTCGGAGGAAGCAATCAGCCCCAGCATTTT.

V and J are TRBV4-1 and TRBJ2-3; TRBD2 matches 9 bases. V shed 0 bases and J 2 bases; nucleotides not matched to a gene: 9. Germline lookup yields CDR1 MGHRA and CDR2 YSYEKL. This CDR3 contains 18 residues. CDR3 sequence reads: CASSQEYQRGVITDTQYF. The CDR3 DNA is TGCGCCAGCAGCCAAGAGTATCAGCGGGGGGTTATCACAGATACGCAGTATTTT.

The rearrangement joins TRBV6-6 to TRBJ1-6; D is perhaps TRBD1 (6 bases). Germline V gene data show CDR1 as MNHNY and CDR2 as SVGAGI (reference sequence). This CDR3 spans 13 amino acids. Trimming shortened V by 2 bases and J by 10 bases, and 9 bases separated the two germline ends. The CDR3 bases are TGTGCCAGCAGTTACACAGGGATGTCACCCCTCCACTTT. As protein: CASSYTGMSPLHF.

This chain links TRBV27 with TRBJ2-5, with D hard to call. Germline V gene data show CDR1 as MNHEY and CDR2 as SMNVEV (reference sequence). CDR3 size: 14 residues. Trimming shortened V by 2 bases and J by 7 bases, and 14 bases separated the two germline ends. This CDR3 reads CASSLRTASGTQYF. CDR3 nucleotide sequence: TGTGCCAGCAGTTTAAGGACCGCGTCCGGGACCCAGTACTTC.

This clone was detected once. This chain links TRBV27 with TRBJ2-3, with 9 nucleotides matching TRBD1. This CDR3 is 15 amino acids long. The V and J ends lost 5 bases and 2 bases, in that order; junction bases with no gene match: 5. The V gene's germline CDR1 is MNHEY and CDR2 SMNVEV (reference sequence). DNA of the CDR3: TGTGCCAGCAGTAACAGGGGGCCCCCCACAGATACGCAGTATTTT. It encodes CASSNRGPPTDTQYF.

V gene TRBV5-5 combines with J gene TRBJ2-2; maybe TRBD2 (6 bases). From germline, CDR1 is SGHKS and CDR2 YYEKEE (reference sequence). V was shortened by 3 bases and J by 9 bases, with 18 bases between the two germline ends. This CDR3 comprises 15 residues. CDR3 sequence: CASSSPTRLGRELFF. The CDR3 nucleotides are TGTGCCAGCAGCTCCCCAACCCGACTAGGTCGGGAGCTGTTTTTT.

In its sample, this clone was seen once. The chain employs TRBV11-2 and TRBJ1-6; D is unresolved. Germline V CDR1 and CDR2: SGHAT, FQNNGV. The length of the CDR3 is 13 residues. The V end was cut by 1 base, the J end by 15 bases, with 13 bases between. This chain's CDR3 is CASSLVDRALLHF. As DNA, the CDR3 is TGTGCCAGCAGCTTAGTGGATAGGGCCCTCCTCCACTTT.

This clone was seen a single time. DNA for the CDR3: TGTGCCACCAGCGGCAGGAGCAACACCGGGGAGCTGTTTTTT. Its translation: CATSGRSNTGELFF. The J gene is TRBJ2-2, the V gene TRBV15; no definite D call. The V gene's germline CDR1 is LNHNV and CDR2 YYDKDF (reference sequence). Trimming removed 5 bases at V and 2 bases at J, with 9 bases between. This CDR3 comprises 14 residues.

This chain uses TRBV6-5 with TRBJ2-7; 9 positions match TRBD2. The CDR3 contains 14 residues. V gave up 5 bases and J gave up 0 bases; unmatched junction bases: 2. Germline assignment: CDR1 MNHEY and CDR2 SVGAGI. The CDR3 sequence: CASSLTSGSYEQYF. The CDR3 nucleotides are TGTGCCAGCAGTCTGACTAGCGGCTCCTACGAGCAGTACTTC.

The genes are TRBV5-1 and TRBJ2-1, with 9 bases fitting TRBD2. The CDR3 has 15 residues. V lost 2 bases to trimming and J lost 4 bases; unmatched junction nucleotides: 4. The germline V gene has CDR1 SGHRS and CDR2 YFSETQ. The CDR3 coding sequence is TGCGCCAGCAGCTTTTCTACTAGCGGGTACAATGAGCAGTTCTTC. It yields the protein CASSFSTSGYNEQFF.

The rearrangement joins TRBV6-1 to TRBJ2-1; 11 bases agree with TRBD1. The CDR3 sequence is 14 residues long. CDR1 is MNHNS, CDR2 SASEGT, per germline. Trimming removed 7 bases from V and 8 bases from J; junction bases left unmatched: 7. The CDR3 reads CASIPGQGVDEQFF. In DNA form, the CDR3 reads TGTGCCAGCATCCCGGGACAGGGGGTAGATGAGCAGTTCTTC.

Worth noting for this clone: The same CDR3 is also encoded by other DNA sequences in this sample. The gene calls are TRBV4-1 and TRBJ2-7; D is ambiguous. From germline, CDR1 is MGHRA and CDR2 YSYEKL. The CDR3 sequence is 12 residues long. With 1 base removed from V and 2 bases from J, the gap between germline ends came to 3 bases. CDR3 in DNA: TGCGCCAGCAGCCAAGGGCCCTACGAGCAGTACTTC. Protein sequence: CASSQGPYEQYF.

CDR3 region: CASSAGQGAKTEAFF. As DNA, the CDR3 is TGTGCCAGCAGCGCGGGACAGGGGGCTAAAACTGAAGCTTTCTTT. V usage is TRBV11-2 and J usage is TRBJ1-1; 12 bases agree with TRBD1. J gave up 5 bases and V 5 bases, and 6 bases lay outside the gene matches. Per the germline V gene, CDR1 is SGHAT and CDR2 is FQNNGV. CDR3 size: 15 residues. The full variable domain, rest sourced from reference TRBV11-2 and TRBJ1-1, is EAGVAQSPRYKIIEKRQSVAFWCNPISGHATLYWYQQILGQGPKLLIQFQNNGVVDDSQLPKDRFSAERLKGVDSTLKIQPAKLEDSAVYLCASSAGQGAKTEAFFGQGTRLTVV.

The chain couples TRBV6-6 to TRBJ1-2, with 10 bases fitting TRBD1. Germline CDR1 reads MNHNY; CDR2 reads SVGAGI (reference sequence). CDR3 length equals 16 residues. V dropped 6 bases and J dropped 4; count of bases not matched to a gene: 11. CDR3 protein: CASSTGTGVILYGYTF. The CDR3 DNA follows: TGTGCCAGCAGCACCGGGACAGGGGTCATACTCTATGGCTACACCTTC.

The chain uses TRBV13 and TRBJ1-1, with D uncertain. From germline, CDR1 is PRHDT and CDR2 FYEKMQ (reference sequence). V lost 5 bases, J lost 0 bases, and 16 bases lay in between. The CDR3 spans 16 residues. This CDR3 reads CASSPGLLRVNTEAFF. The CDR3 region has the DNA TGTGCCAGCAGCCCGGGTTTATTAAGGGTGAACACTGAAGCTTTCTTT.

The chain recombines TRBV28 with TRBJ2-7; D possibly corresponds to TRBD2 (6 bases). CDR1 is MDHEN and CDR2 is SYDVKM in the germline V gene. The CDR3 length is 14 residues. Trimming removed 5 bases from V and 0 bases from J, with 11 bases in between. In DNA, the CDR3 is TGTGCCAGCAGTCGGGGGACGGACTCCTACGAGCAGTACTTC. Residues: CASSRGTDSYEQYF.

The chain uses TRBV27 and TRBJ1-6; D gene uncertain. V lost 4 bases and J lost 7, with 17 bases in between. Looked up from germline, CDR1 is MNHEY and CDR2 is SMNVEV (reference sequence). The CDR3 spans 16 residues. Here the CDR3 reads CASSSRQGFRNSPLHF. DNA of the CDR3: TGTGCCAGCAGTTCACGCCAAGGGTTTCGGAATTCACCCCTCCACTTT.

This clone is medium-sized within its sample. This chain links TRBV19 with TRBJ1-1; 7 nucleotides agree with TRBD1. The germline V gene encodes CDR1 LNHDA and CDR2 SQIVND (reference sequence). Losses at the gene ends were 6 bases for V and 4 bases for J; bases not matched to a gene: 11. The CDR3 extends over 15 amino acids. The CDR3 sequence: CASSRQGWLGTEAFF. DNA of the CDR3: TGTGCCAGTAGCCGACAGGGATGGTTGGGCACTGAAGCTTTCTTT.

In its sample, this clone was seen a few times. V is TRBV30 and J is TRBJ1-4, with TRBD1 matching 7 bases. V shed 4 bases and J 2 bases; nucleotides not matched to a gene: 7. CDR1 and CDR2 from the germline V gene are GTSNPN and SVGIG (reference sequence). The CDR3 is 15 amino acids. CDR3 amino acids: CAWKTGAGTNEKLFF. As DNA, the CDR3 is TGTGCCTGGAAAACAGGGGCTGGGACTAATGAAAAACTGTTTTTT.

The chain combines TRBV6-6 with TRBJ1-6, with D possibly TRBD1 on 6 matching bases. The CDR3 is 13 amino acids. Germline V gene data show CDR1 as MNHNY and CDR2 as SVGAGI (reference sequence). V lost 8 bases, J lost 3 bases, and 8 bases lay in between. The CDR3 DNA reads TGTGCCAGCTCGGGACACTATAATTCACCCCTCCACTTT. It is translated as CASSGHYNSPLHF.

The rearrangement uses TRBV4-1 and TRBJ1-1; D remains ambiguous. Germline V CDR1 and CDR2: MGHRA, YSYEKL. The CDR3 runs to 13 residues. The V end was cut by 6 bases, the J end by 4 bases, with 12 bases between. The CDR3 region is CASRSREPTEAFF. CDR3 nucleotides: TGCGCCAGCAGGAGCCGGGAGCCCACTGAAGCTTTCTTT.

This clone has a single count. This rearrangement joins TRBV6-5 to TRBJ1-3; a possible D gene is TRBD1 (6 bases). CDR3 length: 15 amino acids. Trimming left V 8 bases short and J 0 bases short, with 14 bases between. The germline CDR1 and CDR2 sequences are MNHEY and SVGAGI. The CDR3 DNA follows: TGTGCCAGCGGAAGACAGGCTTACTCTGGAAACACCATATATTTT. It specifies CASGRQAYSGNTIYF.

The chain uses TRBV19 and TRBJ1-5, with TRBD1 as a possible D gene (5 bases). The CDR3 has 13 residues. V was pared by 0 bases and J by 16 bases, with 16 bases between. CDR1 LNHDA and CDR2 SQIVND come from the germline V gene (reference sequence). CDR3 nucleotide sequence: TGTGCCAGTAGTATAGAGGAAGGACACTTCCCCCATTTT. It translates to CASSIEEGHFPHF.